The source of this T cell receptor (beta chain) is a study of blood T cells in healthy people across ages (dated by TCRdb to 2013 to 2016). With regard to the full study: In model experiments, template switching captured about one uniquely barcoded TCR beta cDNA molecule for every two T cells. To avoid experimental bias, donors of different ages were spread randomly across the sequencing lanes. Age-related changes in TCR beta repertoire diversity were measured in the study by deep sequencing normalized with unique cDNA molecular identifiers. Two additional independent replicas of 1 million unique cDNA reads from the same blood draw were analyzed for two donors (one aged 18 to 29 and one aged 80 or older). The donors were divided into four age groups: young (average around 15 years), middle-aged (roughly 42), aged (approximately 64) and long-lived (roughly 88).

Donors were about 36 systemically healthy Caucasian individuals from Russia aged roughly 6 to 95 years. Approximately 10 milliliters of peripheral blood were collected from each donor into EDTA-treated Vacutainer tubes. Ficoll-Paque density-gradient centrifugation was used to isolate PBMCs, with at least 6 million obtained per sample. Total RNA was extracted from PBMCs with Trizol reagent, with at least 5.5 micrograms obtained per sample. The percentages of naive CD45RAhigh/CD27high T cells were determined by flow cytometry on a PBMC aliquot from every donor. The library came from 5' RACE. Sequencing was performed on an Illumina HiSeq 2500. A second PCR of roughly 7 to 12 cycles was run with a J-beta primer mix and a sample-barcoded 5' primer. A unique molecular identifier was introduced onto each TCR beta cDNA molecule by a template-switch 5' adaptor carrying 12 random nucleotides. Each sample yielded at least 2.5 million CDR3-containing paired-end reads. The Mint cDNA synthesis kit, primed by a TRBC-specific oligonucleotide, was used to synthesize first-strand cDNA from all RNA. After uracil-DNA glycosylase treatment, a first 18-cycle PCR used universal primers M1SS and BC2_uni_R on all cDNA. In the authors' own workflow: For normalization, 1 million high-quality reads, each with a distinct molecular identifier, were randomly selected from each sample. Reads with shared molecular identifiers were discarded instead of being binned into consensus sequences. CDR3 identification, clonotype clustering and error correction used MiTCR with a Q25 quality threshold and the strictest error-elimination algorithm. A nonparametric unseen species model using Euler transformation provided a lower-bound estimate of total TCR beta diversity. TCRdb's own reprocessing of the public reads used fastp at Q25 and MiXCR and kept productive beta chains. Duplicate CDR3 protein sequences are folded into a single record with the most common DNA and genes. For this entry, the V and J calls and clone size follow TCRdb and not the study's own pipeline. The sample profile shows 1.5 million to 2 million distinct CDR3 sequences; roughly 50% of them were found once. The ten top clones hold around 2.1% of the sample.

Note on this clonotype: It lacks a known antigen. The input lacks base qualities; no much larger clone sits a single base away.

What the authors observed across the whole study: Estimates of total diversity from one million sequenced T cells were regarded as lower bounds and underestimates. There was a strong correlation between observed TCR beta diversity and the percentage of naive T cells measured by flow cytometry. Observed TCR beta diversity per million T cells fell roughly linearly with age, and a significant reduction was already apparent by age approximately 40. Donor CMV infection status was unknown, potentially confounding age-related changes in expanded clonotypes. Because profiling used bulk unsorted PBMCs, naive and antigen-experienced compartments could not be compared conclusively. The long-lived group showed more naive CD4+ T cells, fewer expanded clones and increased TCR diversity than the aged group, suggesting age selection.

The CDR3, from cysteine to phenylalanine, totals 15 residues. The only DNA kept is the CDR3, 45 bases in frame from the first base. Per the germline V gene, SGHTA is the CDR1 and FQGTGA is the CDR2. Trimming takes 5 bases from V and 0 bases from J, and the germline ends sit 13 bases apart. The chain employs TRBV7-3 and TRBJ1-1, with the D segment identity uncertain. Material for sequencing was blood. The clonotype was recovered from a woman aged 40 to 55 in good health. The nucleotide sequence is TGTGCCAGCAGCCCCCAAGGCCTTATGAACACTGAAGCTTTCTTT. Translated, it gives CASSPQGLMNTEAFF.